The text below deals with one T cell receptor (beta chain). Across about two dozen US areas, participants ranged in age from roughly 18 to 95 years. Allocation to cohorts depended on clinical history reported by the participants. These data originate in a study of blood T cell repertoires in COVID-19. Study as a whole: COVID-19 samples collected from the United States, Italy and Spain covered acute and convalescent phases. Sample material is recorded as cDNA or gDNA derived from T cells, B-cell-depleted T cells, or PBMCs.

Repertoires were generated with immunoSEQ multiplex PCR, while TCRdb's copy carries only in-frame clones and drops some. Of 300,000 to 400,000 clones listed, around 90% are singletons. Trimming removed 8 bases at V and 1 base at J, with 8 bases between. CDR3 size: 12 residues. CDR1 MNHEY and CDR2 SVGAGI come from the germline V gene. This chain links TRBV6-5 with TRBJ1-1; D is possibly TRBD1 (6 bases). The TCR comes from a man in his 60s who had recovered from COVID-19. Material for sequencing was PBMCs or T cells enriched from blood (not recorded which). In DNA, the CDR3 is TGTGCCAGCCACAGGGAGAACACTGAAGCTTTCTTT. It is translated as CASHRENTEAFF.